This passage covers 16 T cell receptor beta chains from one sample sequenced in a study of blood T cell repertoires in COVID-19. Assay used: immunoSEQ multiplex PCR; TCRdb lists only in-frame clones, some missing. The sample carries 380,000 or so clones, less than 90% recorded once. Source material: peripheral blood. The source of these receptors is a woman aged 60 to 75 with COVID-19, enrolled during active disease.

Comment on this clone: The sample holds other DNA sequences that translate to the same CDR3. This chain joins TRBV7-6 and TRBJ2-7; 7 bases are shared with TRBD1. Losses at the gene ends were 5 bases for V and 4 bases for J; bases not matched to a gene: 5. CDR1 and CDR2 from the germline V gene are SGHVS and FNYEAQ. The CDR3 loop spans 13 amino acids. CDR3 nucleotide sequence: TGTGCCAGCAGCACGGGACAGAGTTACGAGCAGTACTTC. Amino acids: CASSTGQSYEQYF.

This clone was picked up a small number of times. The chain employs TRBV10-1 and TRBJ2-1, with TRBD2 matching 16 bases. CDR3 length: 16 residues. Germline-derived CDR1 and CDR2 are WNHNN and SYGVQD (reference sequence). The junction had 9 bases not matched to a gene; V was cut back by 8 bases and J by 8 bases. As DNA, the CDR3 is TGCGCCAGCTCAGGGACTAGCGGGGGGGCCACCGATGAGCAGTTCTTC. Protein sequence: CASSGTSGGATDEQFF.

This clone came up a few times. The chain uses TRBV9 and TRBJ2-2; 8 bases map to TRBD1. The CDR3 runs 18 residues. V gave up 4 bases and J gave up 3 bases; unmatched junction bases: 14. The germline V gene encodes CDR1 SGDLS and CDR2 YYNGEE. The CDR3 sequence: CASSRRSGGALDTGELFF. The DNA for the CDR3 is TGTGCCAGCAGCCGTCGATCAGGGGGCGCTCTGGACACCGGGGAGCTGTTTTTT.

The chain recombines TRBV19 with TRBJ1-6; TRBD1 might be the D (5 bases). The CDR3 loop spans 16 amino acids. Germline-derived CDR1 and CDR2 are LNHDA and SQIVND (reference sequence). The V end lost 8 bases, the J end lost 10 bases, and 24 bases lay between the germline ends. CDR3 coding DNA: TGTGCCAGTGGTAAGCAAGGACAACCTCATGGGTCACCCCTCCACTTT. It codes for CASGKQGQPHGSPLHF. Based on the CDR3 plus reference TRBV19 and TRBJ1-6, the full variable domain is DGGITQSPKYLFRKEGQNVTLSCEQNLNHDAMYWYRQDPGQGLRLIYYSQIVNDFQKGDIAEGYSVSREKKESFPLTVTSAQKNPTAFYLCASGKQGQPHGSPLHFGNGTRLTVT.

The chain is built from TRBV27 and TRBJ2-7; tentative D call: TRBD1 (7 bases). V was trimmed by 9 bases and J by 5 bases, leaving 20 bases between them. The CDR3 loop spans 14 amino acids. From germline, CDR1 is MNHEY and CDR2 SMNVEV (reference sequence). The CDR3 DNA follows: TGTGCCAGTTCCCCGGCAGGGGGGTGGCACGAGCAGTACTTC. Its translation: CASSPAGGWHEQYF.

The sample holds one count of this clone. The chain carries TRBV24-1 and TRBJ2-2, with D perhaps TRBD1 (5 bases). The CDR3 is made up of 13 amino acids. Looked up from germline, CDR1 is KGHDR and CDR2 is SFDVKD. V shed 10 bases and J shed 1 base, with 9 bases lying between them. CDR3 DNA: TGTGCCACAGGGGCCGAGAACACCGGGGAGCTGTTTTTT. Translated: CATGAENTGELFF.

The chain joins TRBV3-1 (or the pseudogene TRBV3-2) to TRBJ1-1; no clear D gene. The germline gives CDR1 LGHDT, CDR2 YNNKEL (reference sequence). V was pared by 1 base and J by 5 bases, with 11 bases between. The CDR3 sequence is 14 residues long. CDR3 amino acids: CASSQAGPGTEAFF. The CDR3 bases are TGTGCCAGCAGCCAAGCCGGTCCGGGAACTGAAGCTTTCTTT.

V gene TRBV4-3 combines with J gene TRBJ1-5; TRBD1 aligns across 8 bases. Per germline, CDR1 LGHNA and CDR2 YSLEER. With V trimmed by 5 bases and J by 1 base, 4 bases remained unmatched. The CDR3 loop spans 15 amino acids. The CDR3 spells CASSTRQGSNQPQHF. The CDR3 DNA follows: TGCGCCAGCAGCACACGACAGGGGAGCAATCAGCCCCAGCATTTT.

The chain has TRBV29-1 and TRBJ1-1; TRBD1 aligns across 9 bases. Germline V gene data show CDR1 as SQVTM and CDR2 as ANQGSEA. The CDR3 length is 13 residues. Germline trimming cut 3 bases from V and 6 bases from J; bases unmatched to any gene: 5. Here the CDR3 DNA reads TGCAGCGTTGACGGGACAGGGATCGCTGAAGCTTTCTTT. Its protein is CSVDGTGIAEAFF.

The J gene is TRBJ1-2, the V gene TRBV28, with D unresolved. The germline V gene has CDR1 MDHEN and CDR2 SYDVKM. Trimming shortened V by 5 bases and J by 4 bases, and 14 bases separated the two germline ends. This CDR3 contains 14 residues. This chain's CDR3 is CASSPGRDLYGYTF. For the CDR3, the DNA is TGTGCCAGCAGTCCCGGACGGGATCTCTATGGCTACACCTTC.

This rearrangement joins TRBV7-9 to TRBJ2-7, with D possibly TRBD1 on 5 matching bases. The V gene lost 5 bases and the J gene lost 2 bases, with 13 bases spanning the gap. CDR3 length: 14 amino acids. Germline CDR1 reads SEHNR; CDR2 reads FQNEAQ (reference sequence). The CDR3 is CASSRGGLTYEQYF. For the CDR3, the DNA is TGTGCCAGCAGCAGGGGTGGTCTAACCTACGAGCAGTACTTC.

J is TRBJ1-1 and V is TRBV30; weak D call: TRBD1 (6 bases). Trimming took off 3 bases at V and 0 bases at J, with 11 bases between the two ends. This CDR3 comprises 14 residues. Germline V gives CDR1 GTSNPN, CDR2 SVGIG (reference sequence). The DNA for the CDR3 is TGTGCCTGGAGGCGTGGGGGCCTGAACACTGAAGCTTTCTTT. Its protein product is CAWRRGGLNTEAFF.

The V call is TRBV5-6, the J call TRBJ2-7; TRBD1 matches at 7 bases. The J segment lost 2 bases and the V segment lost 3 bases, leaving 14 bases of the junction unmatched. CDR3 length equals 17 residues. CDR1 is SGHDT and CDR2 is YYEEEE in the germline V gene. The CDR3: CASSWVSGTEFTYEQYF. In DNA, the CDR3 is TGTGCCAGCAGCTGGGTTTCCGGGACAGAGTTTACCTACGAGCAGTACTTC.

This clone was seen more than once but under ten times. This chain links TRBV3-1 (or the pseudogene TRBV3-2) with TRBJ1-2; the D gene is possibly TRBD1 (5 bases). V was trimmed by 1 base and J by 6 bases, leaving 12 bases between them. CDR3 size: 14 residues. CDR1 and CDR2 (germline): LGHDT, YNNKEL (reference sequence). DNA for the CDR3: TGTGCCAGCAGCCAAGTAGTAGGCAGGGATGGCTACACCTTC. Translation gives CASSQVVGRDGYTF.

V is TRBV2 and J is TRBJ1-4; a weak D match, TRBD1 (6 bases). V was clipped by 8 bases and J by 5 bases, with 12 bases between them. Germline assignment: CDR1 SNHLY and CDR2 FYNNEI. The CDR3 contains 13 residues. CDR3 residues: CASLQGSNEKLFF. The CDR3 nucleotides are TGTGCCAGCCTACAGGGATCAAATGAAAAACTGTTTTTT.

Note on this clone: Other DNA sequences of this sample code for an identical CDR3. The CDR3 region has the DNA TGTGCCAGCAGCTTGACAGGGGTTTACGAGCAGTACTTC. Residues: CASSLTGVYEQYF. V and J are TRBV6-2 or TRBV6-3 and TRBJ2-7, with 8 nucleotides matching TRBD1. Germline CDR1 reads MNHEY; CDR2 reads SVGEGT. With V trimmed by 6 bases and J by 4 bases, 5 bases remained unmatched. CDR3 length: 13 residues.